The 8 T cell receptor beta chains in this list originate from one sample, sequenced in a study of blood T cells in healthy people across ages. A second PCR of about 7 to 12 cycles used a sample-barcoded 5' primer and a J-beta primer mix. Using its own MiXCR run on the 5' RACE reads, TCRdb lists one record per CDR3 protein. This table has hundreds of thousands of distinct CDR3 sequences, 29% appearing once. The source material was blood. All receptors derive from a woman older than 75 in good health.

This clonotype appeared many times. The CDR3 region is CASSVPGLAYEQYF. The DNA for the CDR3 is TGTGCCAGCAGCGTTCCGGGACTAGCGTACGAGCAGTACTTC. This chain links TRBV7-2 with TRBJ2-7; 10 nucleotides agree with TRBD2. Germline V gene lookup returns CDR1 SGHTA and CDR2 FQGNSA. With V trimmed by 5 bases and J by 4 bases, 5 bases remained unmatched. The CDR3 has 14 amino acids.

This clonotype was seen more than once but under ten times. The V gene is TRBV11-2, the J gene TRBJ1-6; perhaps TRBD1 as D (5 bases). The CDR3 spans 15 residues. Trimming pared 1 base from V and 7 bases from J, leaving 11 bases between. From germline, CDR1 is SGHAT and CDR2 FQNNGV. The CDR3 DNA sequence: TGTGCCAGCAGCTTAGGGGGCCTGGAGAATTCACCCCTCCACTTT. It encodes CASSLGGLENSPLHF. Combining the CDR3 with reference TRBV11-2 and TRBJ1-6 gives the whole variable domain EAGVAQSPRYKIIEKRQSVAFWCNPISGHATLYWYQQILGQGPKLLIQFQNNGVVDDSQLPKDRFSAERLKGVDSTLKIQPAKLEDSAVYLCASSLGGLENSPLHFGNGTRLTVT.

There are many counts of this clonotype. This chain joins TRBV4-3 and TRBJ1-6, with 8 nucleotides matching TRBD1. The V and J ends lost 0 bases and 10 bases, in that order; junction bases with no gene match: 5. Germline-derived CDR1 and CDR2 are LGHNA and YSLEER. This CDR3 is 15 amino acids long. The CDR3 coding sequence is TGCGCCAGCAGCCAAGATTGGACAGGGTTGTCACCCCTCCACTTT. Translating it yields CASSQDWTGLSPLHF.

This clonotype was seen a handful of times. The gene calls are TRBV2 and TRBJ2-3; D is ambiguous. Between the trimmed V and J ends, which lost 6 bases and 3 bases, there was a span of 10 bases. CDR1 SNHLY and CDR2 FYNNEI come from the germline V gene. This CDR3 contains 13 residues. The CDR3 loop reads CASRSQETDTQYF. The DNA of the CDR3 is TGTGCCAGCAGGTCCCAAGAGACAGATACGCAGTATTTT.

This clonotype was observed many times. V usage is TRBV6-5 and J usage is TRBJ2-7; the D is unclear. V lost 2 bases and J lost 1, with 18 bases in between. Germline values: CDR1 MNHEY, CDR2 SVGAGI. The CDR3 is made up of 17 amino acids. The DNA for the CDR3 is TGTGCCAGCAGTTACAAACCGGCGACAATTCGATCCTACGAGCAGTACTTC. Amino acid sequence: CASSYKPATIRSYEQYF.

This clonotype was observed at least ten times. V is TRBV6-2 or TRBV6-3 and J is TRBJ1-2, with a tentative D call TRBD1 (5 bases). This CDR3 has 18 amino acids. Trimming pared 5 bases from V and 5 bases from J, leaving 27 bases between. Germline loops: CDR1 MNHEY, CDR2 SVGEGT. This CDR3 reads CASSPGVGAGRTRYGYTF. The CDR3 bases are TGTGCCAGCAGTCCCGGAGTCGGGGCAGGGCGGACCCGATATGGCTACACCTTC.

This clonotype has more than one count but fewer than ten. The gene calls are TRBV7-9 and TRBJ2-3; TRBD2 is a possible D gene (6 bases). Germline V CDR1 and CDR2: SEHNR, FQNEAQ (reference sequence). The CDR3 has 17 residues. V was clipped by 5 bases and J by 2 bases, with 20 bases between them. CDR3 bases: TGTGCCAGCAGCGCCCGGGACTTTCACTTGAACACAGATACGCAGTATTTT. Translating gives CASSARDFHLNTDTQYF.

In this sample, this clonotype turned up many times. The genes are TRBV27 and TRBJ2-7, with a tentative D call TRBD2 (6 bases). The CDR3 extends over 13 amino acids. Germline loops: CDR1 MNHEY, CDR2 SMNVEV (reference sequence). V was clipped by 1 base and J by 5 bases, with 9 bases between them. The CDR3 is CASSLLWRDEQYF. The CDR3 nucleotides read TGTGCCAGCAGTTTATTGTGGAGGGACGAGCAGTACTTC.